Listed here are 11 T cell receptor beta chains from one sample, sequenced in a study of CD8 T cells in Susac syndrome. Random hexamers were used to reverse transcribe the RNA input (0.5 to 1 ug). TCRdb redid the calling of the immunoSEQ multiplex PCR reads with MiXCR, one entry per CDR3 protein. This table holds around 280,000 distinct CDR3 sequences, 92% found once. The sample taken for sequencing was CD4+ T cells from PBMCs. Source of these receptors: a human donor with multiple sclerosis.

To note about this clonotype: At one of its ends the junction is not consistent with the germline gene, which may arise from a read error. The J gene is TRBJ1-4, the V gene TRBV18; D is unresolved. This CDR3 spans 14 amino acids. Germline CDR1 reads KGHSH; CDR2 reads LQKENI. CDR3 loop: CATSPRQPNEKLFF. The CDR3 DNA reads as TGTGCCACCTCACCCCGTCAGCCTAATGAAAAACTGTTTTTT. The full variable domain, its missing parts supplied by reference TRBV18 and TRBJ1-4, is NAGVMQNPRHLVRRRGQEARLRCSPMKGHSHVYWYRQLPEEGLKFMVYLQKENIIDESGMPKERFSAEFPKEGPSILRIQQVVRGDSAAYFCATSPRQPNEKLFFGSGTQLSVL.

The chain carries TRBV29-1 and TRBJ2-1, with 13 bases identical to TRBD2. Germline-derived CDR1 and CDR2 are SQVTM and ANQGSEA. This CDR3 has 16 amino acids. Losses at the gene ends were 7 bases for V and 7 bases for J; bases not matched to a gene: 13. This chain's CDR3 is CSAPGWGTSGINEQFF. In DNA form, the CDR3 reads TGCAGCGCACCAGGTTGGGGGACTAGCGGGATTAATGAGCAGTTCTTC.

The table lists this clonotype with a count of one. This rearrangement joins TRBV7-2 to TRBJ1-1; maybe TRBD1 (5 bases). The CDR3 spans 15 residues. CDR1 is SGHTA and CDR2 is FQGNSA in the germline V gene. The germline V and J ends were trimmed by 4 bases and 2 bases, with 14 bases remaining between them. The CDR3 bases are TGTGCCAGCAGCTCGCAGGGTGTGGCAAACACTGAAGCTTTCTTT. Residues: CASSSQGVANTEAFF.

The CDR3 nucleotides read TGTGCCAGCAGCTTGGCCGGGGGGGGAAACACCATATATTTT. Its protein is CASSLAGGGNTIYF. This chain connects TRBV11-2 to TRBJ1-3, with a weak D call TRBD1 (5 bases). Germline V gene lookup returns CDR1 SGHAT and CDR2 FQNNGV. The CDR3 contains 14 residues. V was pared by 3 bases and J by 4 bases, with 10 bases between.

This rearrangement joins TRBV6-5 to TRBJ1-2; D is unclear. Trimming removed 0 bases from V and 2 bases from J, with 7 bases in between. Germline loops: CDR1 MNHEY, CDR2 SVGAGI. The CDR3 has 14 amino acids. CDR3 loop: CASSYSSLNYGYTF. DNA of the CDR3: TGTGCCAGCAGTTACTCGTCCCTAAACTATGGCTACACCTTC.

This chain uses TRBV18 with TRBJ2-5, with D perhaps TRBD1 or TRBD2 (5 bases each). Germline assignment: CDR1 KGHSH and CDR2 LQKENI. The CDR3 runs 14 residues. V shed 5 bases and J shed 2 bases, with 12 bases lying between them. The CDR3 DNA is TGTGCCAGCTCAACGGGACGTCCGCAAGAGACCCAGTACTTC. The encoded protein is CASSTGRPQETQYF.

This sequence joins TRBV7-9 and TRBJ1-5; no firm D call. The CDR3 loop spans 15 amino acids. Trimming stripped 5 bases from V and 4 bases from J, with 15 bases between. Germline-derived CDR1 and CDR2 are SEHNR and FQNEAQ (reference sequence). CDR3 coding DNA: TGTGCCAGCAGCCGGGAGGCAGGAACAAATCAGCCCCAGCATTTT. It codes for CASSREAGTNQPQHF.

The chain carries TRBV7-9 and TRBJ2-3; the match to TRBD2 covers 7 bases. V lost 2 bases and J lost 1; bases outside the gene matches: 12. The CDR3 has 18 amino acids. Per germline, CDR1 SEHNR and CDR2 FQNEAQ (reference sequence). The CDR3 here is CASSLLKETSQRTDTQYF. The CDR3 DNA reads TGTGCCAGCAGCTTACTAAAGGAGACTAGCCAACGCACAGATACGCAGTATTTT.

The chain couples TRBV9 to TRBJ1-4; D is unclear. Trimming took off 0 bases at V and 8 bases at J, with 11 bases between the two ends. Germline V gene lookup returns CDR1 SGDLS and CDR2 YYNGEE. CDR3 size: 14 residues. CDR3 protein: CASSVGNGREKLFF. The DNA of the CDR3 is TGTGCCAGCAGCGTAGGGAACGGACGCGAAAAACTGTTTTTT.

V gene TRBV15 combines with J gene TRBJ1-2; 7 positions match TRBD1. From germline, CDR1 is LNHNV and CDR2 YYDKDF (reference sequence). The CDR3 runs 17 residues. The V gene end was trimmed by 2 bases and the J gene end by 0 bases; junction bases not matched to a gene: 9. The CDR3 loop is CATSRPQDRETNYGYTF. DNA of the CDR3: TGTGCCACCAGCAGACCCCAAGACAGGGAAACTAACTATGGCTACACCTTC.

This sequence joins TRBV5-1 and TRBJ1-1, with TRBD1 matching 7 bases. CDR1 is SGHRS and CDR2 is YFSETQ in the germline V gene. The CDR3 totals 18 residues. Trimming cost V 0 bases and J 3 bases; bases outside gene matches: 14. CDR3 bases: TGCGCCAGCAGCTTGGACGATAGTAGGGGGCGCCGGTACACTGAAGCTTTCTTT. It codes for CASSLDDSRGRRYTEAFF. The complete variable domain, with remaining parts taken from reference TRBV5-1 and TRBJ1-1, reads KAGVTQTPRYLIKTRGQQVTLSCSPISGHRSVSWYQQTPGQGLQFLFEYFSETQRNKGNFPGRFSGRQFSNSRSEMNVSTLELGDSALYLCASSLDDSRGRRYTEAFFGQGTRLTVV.